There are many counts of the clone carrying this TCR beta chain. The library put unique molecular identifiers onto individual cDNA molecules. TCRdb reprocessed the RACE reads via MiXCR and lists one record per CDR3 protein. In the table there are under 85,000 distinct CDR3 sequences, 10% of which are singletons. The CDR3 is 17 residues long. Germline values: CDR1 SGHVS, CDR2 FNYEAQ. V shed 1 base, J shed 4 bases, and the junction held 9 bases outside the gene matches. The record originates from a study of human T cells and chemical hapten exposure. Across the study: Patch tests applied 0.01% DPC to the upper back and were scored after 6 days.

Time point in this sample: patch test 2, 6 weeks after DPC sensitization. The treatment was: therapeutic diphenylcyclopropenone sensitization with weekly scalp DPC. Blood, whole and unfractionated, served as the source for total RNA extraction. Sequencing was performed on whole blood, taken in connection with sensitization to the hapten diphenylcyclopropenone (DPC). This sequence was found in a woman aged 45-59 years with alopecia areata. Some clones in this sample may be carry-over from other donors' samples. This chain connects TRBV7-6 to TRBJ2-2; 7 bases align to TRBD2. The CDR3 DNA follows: TGTGCCAGCAGCTTAGAGGGTTCCGGGGGGAGCACCGGGGAGCTGTTTTTT. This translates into CASSLEGSGGSTGELFF.